These 2 T cell receptor beta chains originate from one sample sequenced in a study of blood T cell repertoires in COVID-19 (dated by TCRdb to between 2020 and 2021). Library method: the immunoSEQ multiplex PCR assay. Sourced from immuneACCESS, this table was stored by TCRdb with only in-frame sequences that have V and J called. A share of the clones is absent; for the studies checked, an unresolved V gene accounts for under half, and the remainder has no known explanation. Here the sample has 75,000 to 100,000 clones; about 86% occur a single time. The ten most abundant clones make up 15% of the sample. Specimen: peripheral blood. These receptors originate from a human donor in a cohort sampled during active COVID-19.

CDR3 sequence (DNA): TGTGCCAGCAGCGCGACTAGCGGGAGATCCTACAATGAGCAGTTCTTC. This codes for CASSATSGRSYNEQFF. The V gene is TRBV28, the J gene TRBJ2-1; the match to TRBD2 covers 12 bases. In germline, CDR1 is MDHEN, CDR2 SYDVKM. This CDR3 is built from 16 residues. The V gene end was trimmed by 6 bases and the J gene end by 1 base; junction bases not matched to a gene: 4.

This chain links TRBV18 with TRBJ2-5, with D tentatively TRBD1 (5 bases). Germline-derived CDR1 and CDR2 are KGHSH and LQKENI. The V end lost 3 bases, the J end lost 2 bases, and 7 bases lay between the germline ends. CDR3 length equals 13 residues. The CDR3 region is CASSPDSQETQYF. The CDR3 coding sequence is TGTGCCAGCTCACCCGACAGTCAAGAGACCCAGTACTTC.